These 28 T cell receptor beta chains were all obtained from the same sample, sequenced in a study of T-cell reconstitution after alpha-beta-depleted transplantation in children. A TCRbeta library incorporating unique molecular identifiers was prepared. TCRdb recomputed calls from the PCR reads with MiXCR, one row per CDR3 protein. The sample holds around 240,000 distinct CDR3 sequences; 6.5% to 10% are singletons and the top ten take less than 8%. The specimen was PBMCs, mostly from graft donor cells, collected 180 days after TCRalphabeta/CD19-depleted stem cell transplant. The receptors derive from a male patient younger than 18 who had a stem cell transplant for acute lymphoblastic leukemia, so the T cells may come from the graft donor.

This clonotype was found many times. The chain carries TRBV11-2 and TRBJ2-3; no clear D. V was pared by 5 bases and J by 15 bases, with 12 bases between. Germline V gives CDR1 SGHAT, CDR2 FQNNGV. This CDR3 is 10 amino acids long. The CDR3 DNA reads as TGTGCCAGCAGCCTATCGAGGCTTTATTTT. It codes for CASSLSRLYF.

A few counts support this clonotype. V gene TRBV20-1 combines with J gene TRBJ2-3, with D possibly TRBD2 on 5 matching bases. The CDR3 has 15 amino acids. V was pared by 3 bases and J by 0 bases, with 13 bases between. Germline V gives CDR1 DFQATT, CDR2 SNEGSKA (reference sequence). CDR3 in amino acids: CSASLAPHSTDTQYF. DNA for the CDR3: TGCAGTGCTAGCTTAGCGCCCCATAGCACAGATACGCAGTATTTT.

Many counts were recorded for this clonotype. The gene calls are TRBV4-3 and TRBJ1-4, with 10 nucleotides matching TRBD1. Trimming removed 0 bases from V and 0 bases from J; junction bases left unmatched: 7. There are 19 residues in the CDR3. Germline V gene data show CDR1 as LGHNA and CDR2 as YSLEER. Here the CDR3 reads CASSQDWDRGLATNEKLFF. For the CDR3, the DNA is TGCGCCAGCAGCCAAGATTGGGACAGGGGTCTTGCAACTAATGAAAAACTGTTTTTT.

This clonotype has at least ten counts. CDR3 amino acids: CASSYYGQGTEAFF. The CDR3 DNA reads TGTGCCAGCAGTTACTACGGACAGGGCACTGAAGCTTTCTTT. This chain uses TRBV6-5 with TRBJ1-1; 8 nucleotides line up with TRBD1. Trimming cost V 1 base and J 4 bases; bases outside gene matches: 2. The germline CDR1 and CDR2 sequences are MNHEY and SVGAGI. This CDR3 contains 14 residues.

This clonotype was recorded at least ten times. The chain uses TRBV6-1 and TRBJ2-1; no clear D. The germline V gene has CDR1 MNHNS and CDR2 SASEGT. Trimming left V 6 bases short and J 3 bases short, with 15 bases between. This CDR3 spans 15 amino acids. The CDR3 DNA reads as TGTGCCAGCAGGACCCTCGTCAGGAGCTACAATGAGCAGTTCTTC. It translates to CASRTLVRSYNEQFF.

This clonotype has ten or more counts. This sequence joins TRBV20-1 and TRBJ2-2; D gene unclear. V was trimmed by 5 bases and J by 7 bases, leaving 8 bases between them. Looked up from germline, CDR1 is DFQATT and CDR2 is SNEGSKA (reference sequence). The CDR3 runs to 11 residues. Written as DNA, the CDR3 is TGCAGTGCTCCGCTTCGCGGGGAGCTGTTTTTT. Translating gives CSAPLRGELFF.

To note about this clonotype: A much larger clone is a single base away; this may be a read error. Since the CDR3 does not end with the conserved phenylalanine or tryptophan, this likely comes from a read error. The genes are TRBV20-1 and TRBJ2-7; perhaps TRBD2 as D (5 bases). There are 15 residues in the CDR3. The V gene's germline CDR1 is DFQATT and CDR2 SNEGSKA (reference sequence). V was cut by 0 bases and J by 3 bases, with 15 bases left in between. The CDR3 DNA is TGCAGTGCTAGAGAGTTGCAGGCCGGGGACTACGAGCAGTACCTC. Amino acids: CSARELQAGDYEQYL.

Concerning this clonotype: The junction and the germline gene differ at one end; a read error may be behind it. V gene TRBV18 combines with J gene TRBJ1-5, with D perhaps matching TRBD1 (6 bases). The length of the CDR3 is 13 residues. Germline V gene data show CDR1 as KGHSH and CDR2 as LQKENI. The CDR3 sequence: CASPPPTGSSQHF. As DNA, the CDR3 is TGTGCCAGCCCACCTCCCACAGGGTCGTCACAGCATTTT.

This clonotype occurred a few times. A much more abundant neighbour one base away suggests this may be a read error. The V call is TRBV6-2 or TRBV6-3, the J call TRBJ1-1; D not certain. The V gene lost 2 bases and the J gene lost 1 base, with 11 bases spanning the gap. There are 15 residues in the CDR3. In germline, CDR1 is MNHEY, CDR2 SVGEGT. The CDR3 here is CASSYMGRPNTEAFF. The DNA of the CDR3 is TGTGCCAGCAGTTACATGGGTCGACCGAACACTGAAGCTTTCTTT.

Note on this clonotype: Being one base from a much bigger clone, this may be a read error. The gene calls are TRBV28 and TRBJ2-2; D might be TRBD1 (6 bases). The CDR3 sequence is 18 residues long. Per germline, CDR1 MDHEN and CDR2 SYDVKM. CDR3: CASSPLGAGRENTGDLFF. The DNA for the CDR3 is TGTGCCAGCAGTCCCCTGGGGGCGGGTAGAGAAAACACCGGGGATCTGTTTTTT.

The chain employs TRBV4-2 and TRBJ1-2; D is undetermined. V lost 10 bases and J 3 bases, leaving 15 bases between the germline ends. Germline CDR1 reads LGHNA; CDR2 reads YNFKEQ. This CDR3 spans 13 amino acids. The CDR3 DNA reads TGTGCCATGAGCCCCGACATTTACTATGGCTACACCTTC. Amino acid sequence: CAMSPDIYYGYTF.

This clonotype showed up many times. The chain has TRBV29-1 and TRBJ2-2, with D possibly TRBD1 on 6 matching bases. Per the germline V gene, CDR1 is SQVTM and CDR2 is ANQGSEA. Trimming stripped 0 bases from V and 5 bases from J, with 13 bases between. The CDR3 is made up of 15 amino acids. DNA for the CDR3: TGCAGCGTTGAAGACCTTCACACAGGGACCGGGGAGCTGTTTTTT. It encodes CSVEDLHTGTGELFF.

At least ten counts were recorded for this clonotype. The chain carries TRBV12-3 or TRBV12-4 and TRBJ1-3, with TRBD1 as a possible D gene (6 bases). The ends were cut back, 9 bases at V and 0 bases at J, with 15 bases in the middle. CDR3 length: 15 residues. The CDR3 loop is CASWGPTNSGNTIYF. The CDR3 nucleotides are TGTGCCAGTTGGGGGCCCACGAACTCTGGAAACACCATATATTTT.

This clonotype was detected many times. The gene calls are TRBV20-1 and TRBJ1-6; 10 nucleotides match TRBD1. Germline V lookup: CDR1 DFQATT, CDR2 SNEGSKA (reference sequence). The CDR3 totals 14 residues. The trim removed 3 bases at V and 10 bases at J, leaving 6 bases unmatched. For the CDR3, the DNA is TGCAGTGCTAGCGGGACAGGGGAGAAATCACCCCTCCACTTT. Amino acid sequence: CSASGTGEKSPLHF.

At least ten counts were recorded for this clonotype. The J gene is TRBJ1-1, the V gene TRBV7-2; TRBD1 aligns across 7 bases. The V gene end was trimmed by 5 bases and the J gene end by 0 bases; junction bases not matched to a gene: 3. The CDR3 runs 14 residues. In germline, CDR1 is SGHTA, CDR2 FQGNSA. Here the CDR3 reads CASSIQGLNTEAFF. The DNA for the CDR3 is TGTGCCAGCAGCATACAGGGGTTGAACACTGAAGCTTTCTTT.

For this clonotype: Being one base from a much bigger clone, this may be a read error. The chain carries TRBV20-1 and TRBJ2-1; D may be TRBD1 (6 bases). CDR1 is DFQATT, CDR2 SNEGSKA, per germline (reference sequence). V lost 8 bases and J lost 7, with 18 bases in between. This CDR3 has 13 residues. The CDR3 nucleotides read TGCAGTTCTAAGGTGGGGGCAAGGAATGAGCAGTTCTTC. It is translated as CSSKVGARNEQFF.

There are many counts of this clonotype. The chain has TRBV3-1 and TRBJ2-1, with unresolved D. Between the trimmed V and J ends, which lost 5 bases and 1 base, there was a span of 6 bases. CDR3 size: 13 residues. CDR1 LGHDT and CDR2 YNNKEL come from the germline V gene (reference sequence). DNA of the CDR3: TGTGCCAGCAGCAGATTTTCCTACAATGAGCAGTTCTTC. This codes for CASSRFSYNEQFF.

This clonotype was seen at least ten times. The chain employs TRBV20-1 and TRBJ1-5; 10 bases agree with TRBD1. CDR1 DFQATT and CDR2 SNEGSKA come from the germline V gene (reference sequence). The V segment lost 1 base and the J segment 1 base; nucleotides outside the gene matches: 7. The CDR3 is made up of 17 amino acids. CDR3 protein: CSARGGWGQGSNQPQHF. The DNA for the CDR3 is TGCAGTGCTAGAGGAGGCTGGGGACAGGGGAGCAATCAGCCCCAGCATTTT.

This clonotype has at least ten counts. This sequence joins TRBV7-6 and TRBJ2-3; 8 bases are a match to TRBD2. J was trimmed by 1 base and V by 3 bases; bases with no gene match: 9. CDR1 and CDR2 from the germline V gene are SGHVS and FNYEAQ. The CDR3 loop spans 17 amino acids. The CDR3 reads CASSLYVGSGGTDTQYF. The CDR3 nucleotides read TGTGCCAGCAGCTTGTATGTCGGTAGCGGGGGCACAGATACGCAGTATTTT. Based on the CDR3 plus reference TRBV7-6 and TRBJ2-3, the full variable domain is GAGVSQSPRYKVTKRGQDVALRCDPISGHVSLYWYRQALGQGPEFLTYFNYEAQQDKSGLPNDRFSAERPEGSISTLTIQRTEQRDSAMYRCASSLYVGSGGTDTQYFGPGTRLTVL.

This clonotype was seen at least ten times. The J gene is TRBJ2-3, the V gene TRBV4-3; no clear D gene. Germline V CDR1 and CDR2: LGHNA, YSLEER. V lost 0 bases and J 0 bases, leaving 7 bases between the germline ends. The CDR3 extends over 15 amino acids. The CDR3 DNA follows: TGCGCCAGCAGCCAAGACGCACAGAGCACAGATACGCAGTATTTT. Its protein is CASSQDAQSTDTQYF.

A remark on this clonotype: Being one base from a much bigger clone, this may be a read error. The rearrangement joins TRBV7-9 to TRBJ2-7; 7 positions agree with TRBD2. V lost 5 bases, J lost 5 bases, and 15 bases stayed unmatched. Looked up from germline, CDR1 is SEHNR and CDR2 is FQNEAQ (reference sequence). The CDR3 runs to 16 residues. The CDR3, as DNA: TGTGCCAGCAGCCCGGGGGGACTAAAGAGACCTCACGAGCAGTACTTC. Protein product: CASSPGGLKRPHEQYF.

This clonotype was picked up many times. The chain couples TRBV13 to TRBJ1-2; D is unresolved. V was pared by 4 bases and J by 8 bases, with 17 bases between. Germline V lookup: CDR1 PRHDT, CDR2 FYEKMQ (reference sequence). The length of the CDR3 is 14 residues. CDR3 DNA sequence: TGTGCCAGCAGCTCCTCGACACAAGCTATGGGCTACACCTTC. Translation: CASSSSTQAMGYTF.

This clonotype appeared many times. For the CDR3, the DNA is TGCGCCAGCAGCTTGGGGAGCGAGGAGACCCAGTACTTC. It encodes CASSLGSEETQYF. The V call is TRBV5-1, the J call TRBJ2-5; D is unclear. This CDR3 region has 13 residues. V gave up 0 bases and J gave up 5 bases, with 8 bases separating them. Germline V gene data show CDR1 as SGHRS and CDR2 as YFSETQ.

The table lists this clonotype with many counts. The chain joins TRBV5-6 to TRBJ2-1; TRBD1 agrees at 10 bases. With 3 bases clipped from V and 6 bases from J, the junction kept 9 bases outside the gene matches. This CDR3 has 16 residues. The germline CDR1 and CDR2 sequences are SGHDT and YYEEEE. CDR3 nucleotides: TGTGCCAGCAGCTCCTTAGACAGGGGGCCCGTCAATGAGCAGTTCTTC. As protein: CASSSLDRGPVNEQFF. The full variable domain, completed using reference TRBV5-6 and TRBJ2-1, is DAGVTQSPTHLIKTRGQQVTLRCSPKSGHDTVSWYQQALGQGPQFIFQYYEEEERQRGNFPDRFSGHQFPNYSSELNVNALLLGDSALYLCASSSLDRGPVNEQFFGPGTRLTVL.

This clonotype was detected ten times or more. This sequence joins TRBV6-2 or TRBV6-3 and TRBJ2-1; D perhaps matches TRBD1 (6 bases). The CDR3 consists of 16 residues. The ends were cut back, 2 bases at V and 1 base at J, with 12 bases in the middle. Looked up from germline, CDR1 is MNHEY and CDR2 is SVGEGT. As DNA, the CDR3 is TGTGCCAGCAGTTACCGCCCCCAGGGGTCCTACAATGAGCAGTTCTTC. Its translation: CASSYRPQGSYNEQFF.

Regarding this clonotype: It may be a read error: a sequence one base away is much more abundant. The chain links TRBV3-1 to TRBJ2-2; 15 nucleotides match TRBD2. This CDR3 is 18 amino acids long. The germline gives CDR1 LGHDT, CDR2 YNNKEL (reference sequence). Unmatched junction bases numbered 10, after V lost 8 bases and J lost 3 bases. The CDR3: CASSSGTSGRTYTGELFF. The CDR3 nucleotides are TGTGCCAGCTCCTCCGGGACTAGCGGGAGGACGTACACCGGGGAGCTGTTTTTT.

With regard to this clonotype: A clone one base away is much larger, so this may be a read error. The chain uses TRBV19 and TRBJ2-3, with a weak D call TRBD1 (6 bases). Germline CDR1 and CDR2: LNHDA and SQIVND (reference sequence). This CDR3 contains 14 residues. The CDR3 protein is CASSIPGRTDPQYF. Written as DNA, the CDR3 is TGTGCCAGTAGTATACCGGGACGGACAGATCCGCAGTATTTT.

At least ten counts were recorded for this clonotype. This rearrangement joins TRBV11-2 to TRBJ1-3, with 11 bases fitting TRBD1. V was pared by 6 bases and J by 3 bases, with 16 bases of the junction left unmatched. Germline V gene sequence: CDR1 SGHAT, CDR2 FQNNGV. This CDR3 comprises 19 residues. The CDR3 DNA is TGTGCCAGCAGTTCCTATTACCCCGGGACAGGGGGAGTTGGAAACACCATATATTTT. Its protein is CASSSYYPGTGGVGNTIYF.